The 5 T cell receptor beta chains listed next were all sequenced from one sample in a study of beta chain features in type 1 diabetes. The sequenced template was cDNA made from the entire isolated RNA. Sequencing used immunoSEQ multiplex PCR; TCRdb keeps in-frame clones, though not all of them. The sample holds hundreds of thousands of clones; more than 12% are singletons and the top ten take approximately 0.042%. Whole-study findings and limits: A moderate, significant TCRB CDR3 shortening appeared in type 1 diabetes across four CD4+ subsets.

No cognate antigen is known for these TCRs. Sequencing input: naive CD4+ T cells from blood. The receptor set was obtained from a young man with type 1 diabetes.

This clone was counted only a few times. This rearrangement joins TRBV2 to TRBJ2-5, with D possibly matching TRBD1 (5 bases). CDR1 is SNHLY and CDR2 is FYNNEI in the germline V gene. V was clipped by 6 bases and J by 7 bases, with 12 bases between them. This CDR3 comprises 12 residues. The CDR3: CASRETAGTQYF. DNA for the CDR3: TGTGCCAGCAGAGAGACAGCAGGGACCCAGTACTTC.

To note about this clone: The sample carries other DNA sequences with the same CDR3. The chain couples TRBV18 to TRBJ1-1; possible D gene TRBD1, 5 bases. In germline, CDR1 is KGHSH, CDR2 LQKENI. Trimming removed 3 bases at V and 1 base at J, with 6 bases between. The CDR3 consists of 13 residues. The CDR3 sequence is CASSPTENTEAFF. The CDR3 DNA reads as TGTGCCAGCTCACCGACAGAGAACACTGAAGCTTTCTTT.

A note on this clone: The germline gene is not matched at one end of the junction; a read error may be the cause. Other DNA variants within this sample encode the same CDR3. The chain joins TRBV7-7 to TRBJ2-5; D is unclear. Germline CDR1 reads SSHAT; CDR2 reads FNYEAQ (reference sequence). This CDR3 region has 13 residues. The CDR3 sequence is CASSLGFQETQYF. CDR3 bases: TGTGCTAGCAGCTTAGGCTTTCAAGAGACCCAGTACTTC. The full variable domain, in which reference TRBV7-7 and TRBJ2-5 provide the parts outside the CDR3, is GAGVSQSPRYKVTKRGQDVTLRCDPISSHATLYWYQQALGQGPEFLTYFNYEAQPDKSGLPSDRFSAERPEGSISTLTIQRTEQRDSAMYRCASSLGFQETQYFGPGTRLLVL.

This chain links TRBV9 with TRBJ2-1; 10 bases match TRBD2. This CDR3 has 15 residues. Germline V gene sequence: CDR1 SGDLS, CDR2 YYNGEE. V dropped 3 bases and J dropped 5; count of bases not matched to a gene: 5. CDR3 sequence (DNA): TGTGCCAGCAGCGCAAGCGGGAGGGCTGACAATGAGCAGTTCTTC. This gives the protein CASSASGRADNEQFF.

The J gene is TRBJ1-2, the V gene TRBV5-1; 8 bases line up with TRBD1. Germline values: CDR1 SGHRS, CDR2 YFSETQ. V lost 4 bases to trimming and J lost 4 bases; unmatched junction nucleotides: 9. The CDR3 has 15 amino acids. CDR3 sequence: CASSATGEAAYGYTF. The DNA for the CDR3 is TGCGCCAGCAGCGCGACAGGGGAAGCCGCCTATGGCTACACCTTC.